The 24 T cell receptor beta chains reported below all come from one sample, sequenced in a study of blood T cell repertoires in COVID-19. Using immunoSEQ multiplex PCR, the repertoire was profiled, and TCRdb retains in-frame clones only, with some absent. The sample contains 200,000 to 250,000 clones, around 87% of which appear only once. What was sequenced was peripheral blood. The source of these receptors is a woman aged 50 to 65 with COVID-19, enrolled during active disease.

This rearrangement joins TRBV5-1 to TRBJ1-6, with D unclear. CDR1 SGHRS and CDR2 YFSETQ come from the germline V gene. Trimming took off 4 bases at V and 4 bases at J, with 6 bases between the two ends. There are 13 residues in the CDR3. CDR3 coding DNA: TGCGCCAGCAGCCTTAATTATAATTCACCCCTCCACTTT. Translation gives CASSLNYNSPLHF.

The sample holds one count of this clone. The chain employs TRBV7-9 and TRBJ2-7; D is undetermined. The germline gives CDR1 SEHNR, CDR2 FQNEAQ (reference sequence). This CDR3 has 15 amino acids. The ends were cut back, 0 bases at V and 0 bases at J, with 9 bases in the middle. CDR3 in amino acids: CASSLAAAVSYEQYF. The CDR3 nucleotides read TGTGCCAGCAGCTTAGCGGCGGCGGTCTCCTACGAGCAGTACTTC.

V is TRBV19 and J is TRBJ1-6; D is unclear. Germline V gives CDR1 LNHDA, CDR2 SQIVND (reference sequence). The CDR3 has 14 amino acids. Trimming stripped 6 bases from V and 14 bases from J, with 20 bases between. The CDR3 spells CASSAARSPDTLHF. The CDR3 DNA follows: TGTGCCAGTAGCGCGGCCCGCAGTCCGGATACCCTCCACTTT. The whole variable domain, remainder taken from reference TRBV19 and TRBJ1-6, is DGGITQSPKYLFRKEGQNVTLSCEQNLNHDAMYWYRQDPGQGLRLIYYSQIVNDFQKGDIAEGYSVSREKKESFPLTVTSAQKNPTAFYLCASSAARSPDTLHFGNGTRLTVT.

V is TRBV7-2 and J is TRBJ2-2; D is unresolved. This CDR3 comprises 15 residues. V was trimmed by 5 bases and J by 2 bases, leaving 12 bases between them. CDR1 and CDR2 (germline): SGHTA, FQGNSA. The CDR3 here is CASSRPGSNTGELFF. The CDR3 DNA reads TGTGCCAGCAGCCGCCCCGGGTCTAACACCGGGGAGCTGTTTTTT. Drawing the rest from reference TRBV7-2 and TRBJ2-2, the complete variable domain is GAGVSQSPSNKVTEKGKDVELRCDPISGHTALYWYRQSLGQGLEFLIYFQGNSAPDKSGLPSDRFSAERTGGSVSTLTIQRTQQEDSAVYLCASSRPGSNTGELFFGEGSRLTVL.

As DNA, the CDR3 is TGTGCCAGCAGCTTACGCGGGACAGCGTTCCTTTACGAGCAGTACTTC. This sequence encodes CASSLRGTAFLYEQYF. The chain carries TRBV13 and TRBJ2-7, with D possibly TRBD1 on 7 matching bases. Trimming pared 2 bases from V and 4 bases from J, leaving 18 bases between. Looked up from germline, CDR1 is PRHDT and CDR2 is FYEKMQ (reference sequence). The CDR3 is 16 residues long.

This rearrangement joins TRBV29-1 to TRBJ2-2, with 10 bases lining up with TRBD1. The V gene's germline CDR1 is SQVTM and CDR2 ANQGSEA. This CDR3 region has 14 residues. V was pared by 5 bases and J by 6 bases, with 6 bases of the junction left unmatched. The CDR3 spells CSVPGQGRSGELFF. CDR3 in DNA: TGCAGCGTTCCGGGACAGGGGCGATCCGGGGAGCTGTTTTTT.

The rearrangement uses TRBV19 and TRBJ2-1, with 9 bases lining up with TRBD1. Germline trimming cut 8 bases from V and 11 bases from J; bases unmatched to any gene: 4. CDR3 length: 11 amino acids. Looked up from germline, CDR1 is LNHDA and CDR2 is SQIVND (reference sequence). This CDR3 reads CASGGTGKQFF. The CDR3 nucleotides are TGTGCCAGTGGGGGGACAGGGAAGCAGTTCTTC.

The chain links TRBV7-2 to TRBJ1-6; 7 positions agree with TRBD1. The CDR3 length is 16 residues. In germline, CDR1 is SGHTA, CDR2 FQGNSA. V trimming: 4 bases; J trimming: 3 bases; junction bases outside the gene matches: 6. The CDR3 DNA reads as TGTGCCAGCAGCTCCTCCGGGACAGTCTATAATTCACCCCTCCACTTT. It translates to CASSSSGTVYNSPLHF.

The rearrangement uses TRBV19 and TRBJ2-5, with D possibly matching TRBD2 (6 bases). The CDR3 length is 16 residues. Trimming took 3 bases from V and 5 from J, leaving 19 bases between them. Per germline, CDR1 LNHDA and CDR2 SQIVND (reference sequence). Written as DNA, the CDR3 is TGTGCCAGTAGTATCCGCGGGATAGGGTCTACGGAGACCCAGTACTTC. It encodes CASSIRGIGSTETQYF. Drawing the rest from reference TRBV19 and TRBJ2-5, the complete variable domain is DGGITQSPKYLFRKEGQNVTLSCEQNLNHDAMYWYRQDPGQGLRLIYYSQIVNDFQKGDIAEGYSVSREKKESFPLTVTSAQKNPTAFYLCASSIRGIGSTETQYFGPGTRLLVL.

This chain links TRBV11-2 with TRBJ1-1, with D perhaps matching TRBD1 (5 bases). CDR3 length: 14 residues. Germline V gives CDR1 SGHAT, CDR2 FQNNGV. Trimming left V 8 bases short and J 3 bases short, with 16 bases between. The CDR3, as DNA: TGTGCCAGCCGCGTACAGGCGACTGACACTGAAGCTTTCTTT. This sequence encodes CASRVQATDTEAFF. The whole variable domain, remainder taken from reference TRBV11-2 and TRBJ1-1, is EAGVAQSPRYKIIEKRQSVAFWCNPISGHATLYWYQQILGQGPKLLIQFQNNGVVDDSQLPKDRFSAERLKGVDSTLKIQPAKLEDSAVYLCASRVQATDTEAFFGQGTRLTVV.

The chain links TRBV1 to TRBJ1-6; TRBD1 is the table's D call and was not checked against the DNA. TRBV1 is assigned pseudogene status. CDR3 length: 16 amino acids. The CDR3 nucleotides read TGCACCAGCAGCCAAGACGGGACAGAGAGTAATTCACCCCTCCACTTT. Protein: CTSSQDGTESNSPLHF.

V is TRBV29-1 and J is TRBJ2-3, with 14 bases lining up with TRBD2. J lost 3 bases, V lost 6 bases, and 5 bases had no gene match. This CDR3 is built from 15 residues. Germline loops: CDR1 SQVTM, CDR2 ANQGSEA. The CDR3 spells CSVWTSGGSTDTQYF. The CDR3 DNA reads TGCAGCGTCTGGACTAGCGGGGGGTCAACAGATACGCAGTATTTT.

V usage is TRBV14 and J usage is TRBJ2-3; TRBD1 agrees at 7 bases. Germline CDR1 and CDR2: SGHDN and FVKESK. This CDR3 is 16 amino acids long. Losses at the gene ends were 2 bases for V and 3 bases for J; bases not matched to a gene: 8. The CDR3 DNA reads TGTGCCAGCAGCCAACGACAGGGATTCGGGACAGATACGCAGTATTTT. Amino acids: CASSQRQGFGTDTQYF.

The genes are TRBV4-1 and TRBJ2-3, with 7 bases aligning to TRBD1. This CDR3 has 13 amino acids. Germline CDR1 is MGHRA and CDR2 is YSYEKL. The J segment lost 8 bases and the V segment lost 3 bases, leaving 5 bases of the junction unmatched. CDR3 in DNA: TGCGCCAGCAGCCAGTCACAGGGGACTACGCAGTATTTT. Protein sequence: CASSQSQGTTQYF.

The CDR3 bases are TGCGCCAGCAGGGTTGGCCAAAACTATGGCTACACCTTC. This translates into CASRVGQNYGYTF. The chain uses TRBV5-1 and TRBJ1-2, with no clear D. The CDR3 consists of 13 residues. V was shortened by 5 bases and J by 2 bases, with 10 bases between the two germline ends. In germline, CDR1 is SGHRS, CDR2 YFSETQ.

The V gene is TRBV28, the J gene TRBJ1-1; 9 bases agree with TRBD1. V lost 3 bases and J lost 4; bases outside the gene matches: 6. In germline, CDR1 is MDHEN, CDR2 SYDVKM. The CDR3 has 15 amino acids. The CDR3 loop is CASSFPTGGGTEAFF. DNA of the CDR3: TGTGCCAGCAGTTTCCCGACAGGGGGAGGCACTGAAGCTTTCTTT.

The V gene is TRBV7-2, the J gene TRBJ1-2, with D hard to call. The CDR3 has 16 residues. Trimming took off 2 bases at V and 0 bases at J, with 13 bases between the two ends. Germline CDR1 and CDR2: SGHTA and FQGNSA. The CDR3 loop reads CASSLSGRLSNYGYTF. DNA of the CDR3: TGTGCCAGCAGCTTATCAGGTCGCCTTTCTAACTATGGCTACACCTTC.

This chain connects TRBV24-1 to TRBJ2-3, with 15 bases aligning to TRBD2. With 3 bases clipped from V and 4 bases from J, the junction kept 7 bases outside the gene matches. CDR1 KGHDR and CDR2 SFDVKD come from the germline V gene. CDR3 length: 18 amino acids. CDR3 coding DNA: TGTGCCACCAGTGATCCTCGGACTAGCGGGGGGGTGGCAGATACGCAGTATTTT. Translation: CATSDPRTSGGVADTQYF.

The table lists this clone with a count of one. This chain connects TRBV21-1 to TRBJ2-1; TRBD1 was called by the table and not checked on the DNA. TRBV21-1 is an annotated pseudogene. The CDR3 sequence is 16 residues long. CDR3 coding DNA: TGTGCCAGCAGCACACCCCGGGACAACTCCTCCAATGAGCAGTTCTTC. Protein sequence: CASSTPRDNSSNEQFF.

The gene calls are TRBV5-1 and TRBJ2-1, with D perhaps TRBD1 (5 bases). V gave up 0 bases and J gave up 6 bases, with 16 bases separating them. The V gene's germline CDR1 is SGHRS and CDR2 YFSETQ. CDR3 size: 16 residues. CDR3 coding DNA: TGCGCCAGCAGCTTGGAACAGCCACTTAGGGGCAATGAGCAGTTCTTC. It encodes CASSLEQPLRGNEQFF.

The rearrangement joins TRBV20-1 to TRBJ2-5; 9 nucleotides align to TRBD2. Germline values: CDR1 DFQATT, CDR2 SNEGSKA (reference sequence). Unmatched junction bases numbered 6, after V lost 3 bases and J lost 1 base. The CDR3 is 15 residues long. CDR3 nucleotide sequence: TGCAGTGCTAGTCGACTAGCGGTCCGCCAAGAGACCCAGTACTTC. Protein: CSASRLAVRQETQYF.

Details on this clone: The junction shows a germline mismatch at one end, possibly a read error. This rearrangement joins TRBV28 to TRBJ2-6, with TRBD2 identical over 15 bases. There are 15 residues in the CDR3. Germline CDR1 MDHEN, CDR2 SYDVKM. CDR3 in amino acids: CASSRTSGGAYVLTF. CDR3 nucleotides: TGTGCCAGCAGTCGGACTAGCGGGGGGGCCTACGTCCTGACTTTC.

V usage is TRBV6-6 and J usage is TRBJ2-1; 8 positions agree with TRBD2. The V and J ends lost 6 bases and 1 base, in that order; junction bases with no gene match: 17. CDR3 length: 19 amino acids. Per the germline V gene, CDR1 is MNHNY and CDR2 is SVGAGI (reference sequence). The chain's CDR3 is CASSFGGTSGRFSYNEQFF. The CDR3 DNA follows: TGTGCCAGCAGCTTTGGAGGTACTAGCGGAAGATTTTCCTACAATGAGCAGTTCTTC.

The chain links TRBV7-9 to TRBJ1-6; D perhaps matches TRBD1 (6 bases). Germline V lookup: CDR1 SEHNR, CDR2 FQNEAQ (reference sequence). This CDR3 region has 14 residues. V lost 5 bases and J lost 9, with 14 bases in between. The CDR3, as DNA: TGTGCCAGCAGCCCTACAGGGAGTGGTTCACCCCTCCACTTT. Its translation is CASSPTGSGSPLHF.